These 2 T cell receptor beta chains were sequenced from one sample in a study of blood T cell repertoires in COVID-19. The method was immunoSEQ multiplex PCR; TCRdb's version includes in-frame clones alone and lacks a portion of them. The sample holds 55,000 to 75,000 clones, about 86% seen once. The sample comprised peripheral blood. These receptors all come from a man aged 45-65 years with acute or convalescent COVID-19.

The chain combines TRBV7-3 with TRBJ2-2, with unresolved D. Trimming took 5 bases from V and 5 from J, leaving 6 bases between them. The CDR3 consists of 12 residues. Germline lookup yields CDR1 SGHTA and CDR2 FQGTGA. CDR3 loop: CASSPATGELFF. As DNA, the CDR3 is TGTGCCAGCAGCCCCGCGACCGGGGAGCTGTTTTTT.

The CDR3 sequence: CASGHTTSEQYF. In nucleotides, the CDR3 is TGCGCCAGCGGACACACGACAAGCGAGCAGTACTTC. The chain links TRBV4-1 to TRBJ2-7; a weak D match, TRBD1 (5 bases). Trimming shortened V by 8 bases and J by 6 bases, and 14 bases separated the two germline ends. Per germline, CDR1 MGHRA and CDR2 YSYEKL. This CDR3 is built from 12 residues.